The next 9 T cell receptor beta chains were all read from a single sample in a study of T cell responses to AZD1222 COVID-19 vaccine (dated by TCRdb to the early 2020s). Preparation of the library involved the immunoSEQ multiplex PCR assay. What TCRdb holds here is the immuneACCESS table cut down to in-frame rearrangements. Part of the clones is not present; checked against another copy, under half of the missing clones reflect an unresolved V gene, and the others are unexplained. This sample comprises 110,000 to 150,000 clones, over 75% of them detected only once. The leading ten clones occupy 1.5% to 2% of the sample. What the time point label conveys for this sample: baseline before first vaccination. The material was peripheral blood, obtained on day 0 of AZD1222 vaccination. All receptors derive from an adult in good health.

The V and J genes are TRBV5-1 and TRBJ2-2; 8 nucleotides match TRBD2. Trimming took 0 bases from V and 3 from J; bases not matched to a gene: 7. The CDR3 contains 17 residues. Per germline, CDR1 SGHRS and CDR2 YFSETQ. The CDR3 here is CASSLGLRGGHTGELFF. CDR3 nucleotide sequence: TGCGCCAGCAGCTTGGGCCTCCGGGGGGGCCACACCGGGGAGCTGTTTTTT.

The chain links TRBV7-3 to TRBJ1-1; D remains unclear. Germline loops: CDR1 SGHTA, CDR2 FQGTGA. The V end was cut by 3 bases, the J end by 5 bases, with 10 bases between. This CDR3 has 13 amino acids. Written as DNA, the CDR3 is TGTGCCAGCAGCTTTGGTAGTACGACTGAAGCTTTCTTT. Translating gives CASSFGSTTEAFF.

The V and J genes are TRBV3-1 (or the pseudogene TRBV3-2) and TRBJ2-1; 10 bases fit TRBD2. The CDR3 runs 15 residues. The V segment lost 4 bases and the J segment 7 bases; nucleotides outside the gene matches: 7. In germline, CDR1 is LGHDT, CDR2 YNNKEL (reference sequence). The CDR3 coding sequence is TGTGCCAGCAGCCTCTACGCAGCGGGAGGGAATGAGCAGTTCTTC. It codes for CASSLYAAGGNEQFF.

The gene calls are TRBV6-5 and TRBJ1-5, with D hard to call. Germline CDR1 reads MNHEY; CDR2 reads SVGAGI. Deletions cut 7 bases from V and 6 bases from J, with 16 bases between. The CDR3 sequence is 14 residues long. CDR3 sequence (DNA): TGTGCCAGCATCGAAGGACGGACCTCTCAGCCCCAGCATTTT. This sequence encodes CASIEGRTSQPQHF.

CDR3 loop: CASTIYGDTIYF. DNA for the CDR3: TGTGCCAGCACGATTTACGGAGACACCATATATTTT. This chain links TRBV6-5 with TRBJ1-3; D is uncertain. This CDR3 spans 12 amino acids. V lost 7 bases to trimming and J lost 8 bases, with 12 bases between them. The V gene's germline CDR1 is MNHEY and CDR2 SVGAGI.

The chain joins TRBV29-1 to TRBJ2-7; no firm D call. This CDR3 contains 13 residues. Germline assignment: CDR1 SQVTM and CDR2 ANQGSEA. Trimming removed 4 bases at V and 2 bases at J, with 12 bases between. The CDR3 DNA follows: TGCAGCGTTGGTGGGCTTAGCCCCTACGAGCAGTACTTC. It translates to CSVGGLSPYEQYF.

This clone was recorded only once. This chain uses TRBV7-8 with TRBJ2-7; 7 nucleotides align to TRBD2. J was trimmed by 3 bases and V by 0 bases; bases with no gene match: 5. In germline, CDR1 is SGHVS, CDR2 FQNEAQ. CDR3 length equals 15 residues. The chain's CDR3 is CASSLAGGSSYEQYF. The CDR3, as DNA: TGTGCCAGCAGCTTAGCGGGGGGGAGTAGCTACGAGCAGTACTTC.

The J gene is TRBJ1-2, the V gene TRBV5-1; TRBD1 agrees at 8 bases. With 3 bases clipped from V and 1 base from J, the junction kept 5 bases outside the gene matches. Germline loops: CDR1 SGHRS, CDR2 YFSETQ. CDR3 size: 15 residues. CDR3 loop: CASSSGTGVNYGYTF. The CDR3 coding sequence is TGCGCCAGCAGCTCAGGGACAGGAGTTAACTATGGCTACACCTTC.

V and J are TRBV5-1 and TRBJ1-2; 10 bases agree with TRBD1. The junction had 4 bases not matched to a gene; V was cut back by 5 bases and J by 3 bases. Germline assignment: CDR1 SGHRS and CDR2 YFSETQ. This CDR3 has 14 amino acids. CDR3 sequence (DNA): TGCGCCAGCAGTGGAGGACAGGGGGACTATGGCTACACCTTC. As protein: CASSGGQGDYGYTF.